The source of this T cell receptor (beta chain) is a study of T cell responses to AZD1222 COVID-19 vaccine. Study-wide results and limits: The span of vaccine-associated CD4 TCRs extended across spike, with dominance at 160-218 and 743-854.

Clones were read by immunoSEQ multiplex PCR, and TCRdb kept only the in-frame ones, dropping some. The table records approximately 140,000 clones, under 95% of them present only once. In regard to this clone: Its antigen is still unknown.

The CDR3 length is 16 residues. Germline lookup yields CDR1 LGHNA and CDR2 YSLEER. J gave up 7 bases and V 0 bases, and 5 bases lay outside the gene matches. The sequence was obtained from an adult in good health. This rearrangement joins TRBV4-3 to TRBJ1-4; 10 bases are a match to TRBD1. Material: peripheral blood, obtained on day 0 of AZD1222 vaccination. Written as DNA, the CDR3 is TGCGCCAGCAGCCAAGAAGGACAGGGGGGACGTGAAAAACTGTTTTTT. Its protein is CASSQEGQGGREKLFF.